The subject of this entry is one T cell receptor beta chain. The sample belongs to a study of patients and donors after allogeneic stem cell transplantation. TCRdb fed the RT-PCR reads into MiXCR, producing one record per CDR3 protein. The sample includes around 90,000 distinct CDR3 sequences, around 48% of them seen just once. The germline V and J ends were trimmed by 2 bases and 6 bases, with 19 bases remaining between them. CDR1 SGHRS and CDR2 YFSETQ come from the germline V gene. The CDR3 extends over 16 amino acids. The clonotype comes from a human donor who was either an allogeneic HSCT recipient or a stem cell or donor lymphocyte infusion donor (not recorded which). It is not recorded whose cells these are; they may come from a transplant donor. Sequencing was carried out using blood, either unsorted or a sorted T cell fraction (not recorded which). The V call is TRBV5-1, the J call TRBJ2-3, with TRBD2 as a possible D gene (6 bases). The DNA for the CDR3 is TGCGCCAGCAGCTTTGTCGGTAGCGGCAGCTACGATACGCAGTATTTT. Translating it yields CASSFVGSGSYDTQYF. Full variable domain (remainder filled in from reference TRBV5-1 and TRBJ2-3): KAGVTQTPRYLIKTRGQQVTLSCSPISGHRSVSWYQQTPGQGLQFLFEYFSETQRNKGNFPGRFSGRQFSNSRSEMNVSTLELGDSALYLCASSFVGSGSYDTQYFGPGTRLTVL.